This T cell receptor (beta chain) was recovered during a study of beta chain features in type 1 diabetes. Expressed TCRB transcripts were sequenced because the isolated RNA had all been reverse transcribed beforehand. Repertoires were generated with immunoSEQ multiplex PCR, while TCRdb's copy carries only in-frame clones and drops some. The table records 300,000 or so clones, 13% of them present only once. This clone was detected a few times. Its antigen is unknown. The CDR3 is made up of 14 amino acids. Between the trimmed V and J ends, which lost 8 bases and 5 bases, there was a span of 18 bases. Germline values: CDR1 MGHDK, CDR2 SYGVNS. Overall study findings and caveats: Researchers report that Type 1 diabetes patients had moderately but significantly shorter TCRB CDR3s across all four CD4+ subsets.

The receptor's source is a young woman with type 1 diabetes. The chain employs TRBV25-1 and TRBJ2-5; possible D gene TRBD1, 6 bases. Sequenced material: naive CD4+ T cells from blood. Here the CDR3 reads CASQGPLGSETQYF. The DNA of the CDR3 is TGTGCCAGCCAGGGGCCCCTTGGCAGCGAGACCCAGTACTTC. Full variable domain (remainder filled in from reference TRBV25-1 and TRBJ2-5): EADIYQTPRYLVIGTGKKITLECSQTMGHDKMYWYQQDPGMELHLIHYSYGVNSTEKGDLSSESTVSRIRTEHFPLTLESARPSHTSQYLCASQGPLGSETQYFGPGTRLLVL.